The 5 T cell receptor beta chains reported below all come from one sample, sequenced in a study of regulatory T cells in long-lasting Graves disease. Time point reported: newly diagnosed GD, antithyroid drugs for less than 3 months. Extracted RNA from PBMCs served as the source of the TCR library. TCR beta libraries were built with iRepertoire HTBI primers and Arm-PCR of CDR3 regions. From the multiplex PCR reads, TCRdb called clonotypes with MiXCR, one entry per CDR3 protein. The sample lists about 450,000 distinct CDR3 sequences; roughly 17% were seen once. This sample also appeared in a second study, on T cells in Graves' hyperthyroidism and ophthalmopathy.

Source: peripheral blood mononuclear cells (PBMCs), taken at new diagnosis, from a patient treated with antithyroid drugs. The receptors come from a young woman with Graves disease.

This clonotype was detected many times. The J gene is TRBJ2-7, the V gene TRBV3-1; the D call may be TRBD1 or TRBD2 (5 bases each). The V and J ends lost 4 bases and 2 bases respectively, with 12 bases between them. Germline V lookup: CDR1 LGHDT, CDR2 YNNKEL (reference sequence). The CDR3 loop spans 14 amino acids. CDR3 protein: CASSPRDQTYEQYF. DNA for the CDR3: TGTGCCAGCAGCCCCCGGGACCAAACCTACGAGCAGTACTTC.

To note about this clonotype: Relative to the germline gene, one junction end is altered; a read error may explain this. The chain employs TRBV10-3 and TRBJ2-3, with 11 bases identical to TRBD1. The CDR3 is 15 amino acids. CDR1 and CDR2 (germline): ENHRY, SYGVKD. The CDR3 sequence: CASSSPGQGADTQYF. CDR3 nucleotides: TGTGCCAGCAGTTCGCCGGGACAGGGGGCAGATACGCAGTATTTT.

The CDR3 here is CASSNSGTDEFF. The CDR3, as DNA: TGTGCCAGTAGTAACTCCGGGACAGACGAGTTCTTC. The gene calls are TRBV7-3 and TRBJ2-1; 7 nucleotides agree with TRBD1. The V and J ends lost 9 bases and 14 bases, in that order; junction bases with no gene match: 13. Germline assignment: CDR1 SGHTA and CDR2 FQGTGA. The CDR3 covers 12 residues.

Worth noting for this clonotype: A much larger clonotype is one base distant, so this may be a read error. The chain couples TRBV12-3 or TRBV12-4 to TRBJ2-7; no reliable D call. The germline V and J ends were trimmed by 8 bases and 4 bases, with 9 bases remaining between them. This CDR3 is built from 11 residues. CDR3 sequence reads: CASGKRYEQYF. DNA for the CDR3: TGTGCCAGCGGTAAGAGGTACGAGCAGTACTTC.

This clonotype was seen ten or more times. The chain has TRBV3-1 and TRBJ2-5; TRBD2 aligns across 11 bases. The CDR3 sequence is 15 residues long. After removal of 4 bases from V and 3 bases from J, the junction contained 4 bases not matched to a gene. Per germline, CDR1 LGHDT and CDR2 YNNKEL (reference sequence). CDR3 protein: CASSLGTSGEETQYF. In DNA form, the CDR3 reads TGTGCCAGCAGCCTCGGGACTAGCGGCGAAGAGACCCAGTACTTC.